These T cell receptor beta chains were read from a single sample in a study of memory CD4+ T cells and cytomegalovirus serostatus. This table comes from immunoSEQ multiplex PCR, and its TCRdb copy is limited to in-frame clones, with some not included. The table has tens of thousands of clones, approximately 82% seen once; the top ten hold 2%. The sample comprised memory CD4+ T cells from blood. These receptors were obtained from an adult in good health and CMV-seropositive. Both conserved end residues are part of each CDR3. The D gene is left open where the match is weak. The size field is filled for only some rows; it gives once, few, many or a size class.

j_call,v_call,d_call,clone_size,cdr3_nt,cdr3_aa
TRBJ2-7,TRBV6-6,TRBD1,.,TGTGCCAGCAGTTCCCGGGACAGGGCGATATACGAGCAGTACTTC,CASSSRDRAIYEQYF
TRBJ2-5,TRBV11-2,.,.,TGTGCCAGCAGCGGCGACCCTTCGAGGCCCCAGTACTTC,CASSGDPSRPQYF
TRBJ1-1,TRBV7-9,.,.,TGTGCCAGCAGCTTAAGGGACGGAATGAACACTGAAGCTTTCTTT,CASSLRDGMNTEAFF
TRBJ1-2,TRBV27,TRBD1,.,TGTGCCAGCAGTTTTGTAGGGGGCGAGAGCTACACCTTC,CASSFVGGESYTF
TRBJ2-1,TRBV7-2,TRBD2,.,TGTGCCAGCAGCATACCGCTTACGACTAGCGGGAGATACAATGAGCAGTTCTTC,CASSIPLTTSGRYNEQFF
TRBJ1-4,TRBV7-9,.,.,TGTGCCAGCAGCCTAGACCAGACCAGTGGTGAAAAACTGTTTTTT,CASSLDQTSGEKLFF
TRBJ2-2,TRBV19,TRBD1,.,TGTGCCAGCGGCAGGGGGCTTTTGACCGGGGAGCTGTTTTTT,CASGRGLLTGELFF
TRBJ1-2,TRBV5-6,.,once,TGTGCCAGCAGCTTGTTTTCAGGGGCGCGGAATTTTTATGGCTACACCTTC,CASSLFSGARNFYGYTF
TRBJ1-2,TRBV25-1,.,.,TGTGCCAGCAGTCACCCTTCGGAATACTATGTAGATGGCTACACCTTC,CASSHPSEYYVDGYTF
TRBJ1-4,TRBV15,.,once,TGTGCCACCAGCAGAGGGGGGGCTTCAGCTAATGAAAAACTGTTTTTT,CATSRGGASANEKLFF
TRBJ1-4,TRBV18,TRBD1,.,TGTGCCAGCTCAACTCAGGGGGCAACTAATGAAAAACTGTTTTTT,CASSTQGATNEKLFF
TRBJ1-2,TRBV7-8,.,.,TGTGCCAGCAGTGGCCGGGGGGCAAACTATGGCTACACCTTC,CASSGRGANYGYTF
TRBJ2-7,TRBV28,TRBD1,.,TGTGCCAGCAGTTTAGGGGCGACAGGGGGCCGGGACGAGCAGTACTTC,CASSLGATGGRDEQYF
TRBJ1-5,TRBV6-6,TRBD1,.,TGTGCCAGCAGTTCCGGGACAGGGAGCGGGAGTCAGCCCCAGCATTTT,CASSSGTGSGSQPQHF
TRBJ2-1,TRBV11-3,TRBD1,.,TGTGCCAGCAGCTTAGGACAGGGGGCGCGGAATGAGCAGTTCTTC,CASSLGQGARNEQFF
TRBJ1-3,TRBV18,.,.,TGTGCCACCTCCCCAGGGGACTCTGGAAACACCATATATTTT,CATSPGDSGNTIYF
TRBJ1-1,TRBV9,.,once,TGTGCCAGCAGCGTAGGGCGAAACCCGAACACTGAAGCTTTCTTT,CASSVGRNPNTEAFF
TRBJ1-1,TRBV5-1,.,.,TGCGCCAGCAGCATGGAGCCCGCGGACCGAAACACTGAAGCTTTCTTT,CASSMEPADRNTEAFF
TRBJ2-2,TRBV18,.,.,TGTGCCAGCTCACGGACGAAGGGGCTGTTTTTT,CASSRTKGLFF
TRBJ1-2,TRBV5-1,.,.,TGCGCCAGCACTGACGCAGGGAATGGCTACACCTTC,CASTDAGNGYTF
TRBJ2-5,TRBV29-1,TRBD2,.,TGCAGCGCGGGGAGGGGACTAGCGGGCTCCGGGGAGACCCAGTACTTC,CSAGRGLAGSGETQYF
TRBJ1-1,TRBV11-1,.,.,TGTGCCAGCAGCTTAGAATCGGGGGGCTCTGAAGCTTTCTTT,CASSLESGGSEAFF
TRBJ2-5,TRBV5-6,.,medium-sized,TGTGCCAGCAGCTTGGTTAGCGGAGAGACCCAGTACTTC,CASSLVSGETQYF
TRBJ2-5,TRBV27,TRBD2,.,TGTGCCGCAGGGCTAGCGGGGATGGGAGAGACCCAGTACTTC,CAAGLAGMGETQYF
TRBJ2-1,TRBV7-2,.,.,TGTGCCAGCAGCTTAAGCCGGGGCAATGAGCAGTTCTTC,CASSLSRGNEQFF
TRBJ1-5,TRBV19,.,.,TGTGCCAGCCGCGCTATAGGCGATAGCAATCAGCCCCAGCATTTT,CASRAIGDSNQPQHF
TRBJ1-2,TRBV6-5,.,.,.,CASSFLAGDYGYTF
TRBJ1-5,TRBV4-3,.,.,TGCGCCAGCAGCCAAGAAAAGGGCAGACCCAATCAGCCCCAGCATTTT,CASSQEKGRPNQPQHF
TRBJ1-2,TRBV19,.,.,TGTGCCAGTAGTAGATCAACAGAGGAACCCTATGGCTACACCTTC,CASSRSTEEPYGYTF
TRBJ1-4,TRBV25-1,.,.,TGTGCCAGCAGTGTAACGGCCCCAGGGGATGAAAAACTGTTTTTT,CASSVTAPGDEKLFF